This TCR beta chain was recovered during a study of T cell responses to AZD1222 COVID-19 vaccine. Study at large: Second-dose timings of about 4 or about 12 weeks were pooled.

This clone has only a few counts. Its antigen is as yet unknown. Only in-frame clones appear in the TCRdb table, and some are missing; sequencing was by immunoSEQ multiplex PCR. The sample gives about 86,000 clones, approximately 85% of which show up once; 4.5% to 6% is in the top ten. The germline V gene has CDR1 MGHRA and CDR2 YSYEKL. Losses at the gene ends were 0 bases for V and 4 bases for J; bases not matched to a gene: 8. This CDR3 region has 16 residues. The study, taken as a whole, reports: Donors skewed white British and female; clonal diversity was possibly underestimated. It was only after the peak T cell response that any repertoires were sampled. Two AZD1222 doses significantly raised spike-specific TCR breadth and depth over controls.

The sequencing used peripheral blood, collected on day 0 of AZD1222 vaccination. The TCR sequence derives from an adult in good health. The chain couples TRBV4-1 to TRBJ1-1; 7 positions match TRBD1. Here the CDR3 DNA reads TGCGCCAGCAGCCAAGATTTCCGACAGGGATCCACTGAAGCTTTCTTT. Residues: CASSQDFRQGSTEAFF.